Shown below are 13 T cell receptor beta chains from a single sample sequenced in a study of OX40 agonist ivuxolimab in advanced cancers. Sequenced by immunoSEQ multiplex PCR; TCRdb stores in-frame clones only, minus some. The table lists tens of thousands of clones, 70% to 90% of them singletons, with over 25% in the top ten. Sequencing was performed on CD4+ or CD8+ T cells sorted from blood, taken in a trial of the OX40 agonist ivuxolimab. The receptors stem from an adult with an advanced solid tumor such as melanoma, head and neck, liver or kidney cancer.

The CDR3 loop is CASSQGAISYGYTF. CDR3 nucleotide sequence: TGTGCCAGCAGCCAAGGGGCGATTTCCTATGGCTACACCTTC. The chain uses TRBV14 and TRBJ1-2; D remains ambiguous. This CDR3 is 14 amino acids long. Germline loops: CDR1 SGHDN, CDR2 FVKESK. Trimming stripped 1 base from V and 4 bases from J, with 10 bases between.

The chain recombines TRBV7-9 with TRBJ2-6; D is uncertain. This CDR3 has 16 residues. Looked up from germline, CDR1 is SEHNR and CDR2 is FQNEAQ (reference sequence). V was clipped by 5 bases and J by 2 bases, with 13 bases between them. Written as DNA, the CDR3 is TGTGCCAGCAGCGCCAGACATGCTGCTGGGGCCAACGTCCTGACTTTC. Its translation: CASSARHAAGANVLTF.

This clone showed up just once. The chain carries TRBV7-9 and TRBJ2-1; a weak D match, TRBD1 (6 bases). CDR1 is SEHNR and CDR2 is FQNEAQ in the germline V gene (reference sequence). V shed 5 bases and J shed 5 bases, with 16 bases lying between them. There are 15 residues in the CDR3. This CDR3 is CASSPPADRHNEQFF. Here the CDR3 DNA reads TGTGCCAGCAGCCCACCTGCTGACAGGCACAATGAGCAGTTCTTC.

V is TRBV7-6 and J is TRBJ2-5; 7 nucleotides match TRBD2. The CDR3 consists of 15 residues. CDR1 SGHVS and CDR2 FNYEAQ come from the germline V gene. Trimming removed 4 bases from V and 3 bases from J; junction bases left unmatched: 8. CDR3 sequence: CASSSLTSPKETQYF. The DNA of the CDR3 is TGTGCCAGCAGCTCCTTGACTAGCCCGAAAGAGACCCAGTACTTC.

The V call is TRBV19, the J call TRBJ2-1; weak D call: TRBD2 (6 bases). V lost 0 bases and J lost 8, with 8 bases in between. CDR3 length equals 13 residues. The germline gives CDR1 LNHDA, CDR2 SQIVND (reference sequence). CDR3 in amino acids: CASSIDLAYEQFF. CDR3 coding DNA: TGTGCCAGTAGTATAGATCTAGCGTATGAGCAGTTCTTC.

The chain recombines TRBV6-4 with TRBJ2-1, with TRBD2 identical over 8 bases. The CDR3 totals 15 residues. Germline V lookup: CDR1 MRHNA, CDR2 SNTAGT. Trimming removed 5 bases from V and 1 base from J; junction bases left unmatched: 4. The CDR3 DNA is TGTGCCAGCAGTAGCGGGAGTGTGTCCTACAATGAGCAGTTCTTC. Protein: CASSSGSVSYNEQFF.

This chain uses TRBV27 with TRBJ2-3, with 7 bases matching TRBD2. CDR3 length equals 16 residues. CDR1 MNHEY and CDR2 SMNVEV come from the germline V gene (reference sequence). V gave up 5 bases and J gave up 7 bases; unmatched junction bases: 15. CDR3 amino acids: CASSPYGGEGPHTQYF. The CDR3 DNA reads TGTGCCAGCAGTCCATATGGGGGGGAGGGCCCACATACGCAGTATTTT.

The V and J genes are TRBV6-1 and TRBJ2-1; 9 bases fit TRBD2. Germline V CDR1 and CDR2: MNHNS, SASEGT. The V segment lost 4 bases and the J segment 7 bases; nucleotides outside the gene matches: 5. The CDR3 runs to 14 residues. The CDR3 here is CASSGSSGGNEQFF. The CDR3 DNA reads TGTGCCAGCAGTGGATCCAGCGGGGGGAATGAGCAGTTCTTC.

This chain's CDR3 is CASSLSGGSYEQYF. Written as DNA, the CDR3 is TGTGCCAGCAGCTTGTCAGGGGGGTCCTACGAGCAGTACTTC. The J gene is TRBJ2-7, the V gene TRBV13; TRBD1 is a possible D gene (7 bases). The CDR3 runs to 14 residues. Germline values: CDR1 PRHDT, CDR2 FYEKMQ (reference sequence). The germline V and J ends were trimmed by 3 bases and 1 base, with 10 bases remaining between them.

The rearrangement links TRBV19 to TRBJ1-1, with 8 bases fitting TRBD1. The V and J ends lost 7 bases and 5 bases, in that order; junction bases with no gene match: 3. The length of the CDR3 is 12 residues. Germline lookup yields CDR1 LNHDA and CDR2 SQIVND (reference sequence). CDR3 loop: CASNTGGTEAFF. The DNA for the CDR3 is TGTGCCAGTAACACAGGGGGAACTGAAGCTTTCTTT.

This clone was observed a single time. This chain links TRBV27 with TRBJ1-2; 8 bases align to TRBD1. V lost 5 bases, J lost 3 bases, and 11 bases stayed unmatched. This CDR3 is built from 16 residues. Germline lookup yields CDR1 MNHEY and CDR2 SMNVEV (reference sequence). The CDR3 DNA follows: TGTGCCAGCAGTCCCGCGACAGGGGAGGTTGACTATGGCTACACCTTC. It specifies CASSPATGEVDYGYTF.

The J gene is TRBJ2-1, the V gene TRBV27, with D possibly matching TRBD2 (5 bases). Germline V gene data show CDR1 as MNHEY and CDR2 as SMNVEV (reference sequence). V shed 3 bases and J shed 0 bases, with 15 bases lying between them. This CDR3 region has 17 residues. CDR3 nucleotide sequence: TGTGCCAGCAGTTTTGCCATATCGGGGAGCTCCTACAATGAGCAGTTCTTC. Protein: CASSFAISGSSYNEQFF.

This chain joins TRBV5-4 and TRBJ2-7; the D gene could be TRBD1 or TRBD2 (5 bases each). Trimming left V 4 bases short and J 2 bases short, with 13 bases between. Germline-derived CDR1 and CDR2 are SGHNT and YYREEE (reference sequence). The CDR3 is made up of 14 amino acids. The CDR3 sequence is CASSPGRGAYEQYF. Here the CDR3 DNA reads TGTGCCAGCAGCCCGGGACGGGGCGCCTACGAGCAGTACTTC.